These 23 T cell receptor beta chains were sequenced from one sample in a study of T cells in Graves' hyperthyroidism and ophthalmopathy. RNA transcripts provided the source from which TCR beta CDR3 regions were amplified. The TCR CDR3 first-round RT-PCR relied on the HTBI primer set. TCRdb analysed the multiplex PCR reads with MiXCR anew, one entry per CDR3 protein. The table lists some 350,000 distinct CDR3 sequences, approximately 14% of them singletons. Source material: blood. The receptors were gathered from a woman aged 18-29 years with Graves' hyperthyroidism that later progressed to Graves' ophthalmopathy.

This clonotype came up a few times. V gene TRBV5-1 combines with J gene TRBJ2-7; D is undetermined. The V and J ends lost 7 bases and 0 bases respectively, with 11 bases between them. This CDR3 spans 13 amino acids. Per germline, CDR1 SGHRS and CDR2 YFSETQ. CDR3: CASGLKSSYEQYF. The CDR3 DNA reads as TGCGCCAGCGGTTTAAAAAGCTCCTACGAGCAGTACTTC.

This clonotype was observed at least ten times. The chain couples TRBV7-9 to TRBJ2-7, with D possibly TRBD1 on 5 matching bases. The germline V and J ends were trimmed by 5 bases and 4 bases, with 15 bases remaining between them. The CDR3 totals 14 residues. Germline values: CDR1 SEHNR, CDR2 FQNEAQ (reference sequence). For the CDR3, the DNA is TGTGCCAGCAGCCTAAACAAGGCAGGGTACGAGCAGTACTTC. Protein: CASSLNKAGYEQYF.

This clonotype showed up many times. The V call is TRBV20-1, the J call TRBJ1-5; no reliable D call. The germline V gene has CDR1 DFQATT and CDR2 SNEGSKA (reference sequence). CDR3 size: 14 residues. The germline V and J ends were trimmed by 6 bases and 0 bases, with 12 bases remaining between them. The CDR3 spells CSARAVVSNQPQHF. The CDR3 coding sequence is TGCAGTGCGCGTGCGGTTGTTAGCAATCAGCCCCAGCATTTT.

This chain connects TRBV6-1 to TRBJ2-7; TRBD2 matches 12 bases. CDR3 length: 16 residues. Germline CDR1 MNHNS, CDR2 SASEGT. Trimming cost V 6 bases and J 1 base; bases outside gene matches: 7. The CDR3 sequence is CASRRLAGDPSYEQYF. The CDR3 region has the DNA TGTGCCAGCAGACGACTAGCGGGAGACCCTTCCTACGAGCAGTACTTC.

With regard to this clonotype: At one end, the junction sequence differs from germline, possibly due to a read error. This rearrangement joins TRBV5-1 to TRBJ2-7; D remains ambiguous. The CDR3 is 14 residues long. The germline V gene has CDR1 SGHRS and CDR2 YFSETQ. CDR3 protein: CASSLSASSYERYF. The CDR3, as DNA: TGCGCCAGCAGCTTGTCGGCGAGTTCCTACGAGCGGTACTTC.

This clonotype occurred a few times. The V gene is TRBV10-3, the J gene TRBJ2-3; 7 bases agree with TRBD2. This CDR3 is 12 amino acids long. The germline gives CDR1 ENHRY, CDR2 SYGVKD. The V segment lost 10 bases and the J segment 2 bases; nucleotides outside the gene matches: 3. Written as DNA, the CDR3 is TGTGCCACTGCGGGGGACACAGATACGCAGTATTTT. It translates to CATAGDTDTQYF.

This clonotype appeared many times. This chain links TRBV11-2 with TRBJ2-1, with 7 bases lining up with TRBD1. This CDR3 is 16 amino acids long. Germline CDR1 SGHAT, CDR2 FQNNGV. Trimming removed 1 base from V and 2 bases from J; junction bases left unmatched: 5. The CDR3 reads CASSLAPTGAYNEQFF. CDR3 in DNA: TGTGCCAGCAGCTTAGCTCCCACAGGGGCCTACAATGAGCAGTTCTTC.

The sample holds many counts of this clonotype. The V and J genes are TRBV7-2 and TRBJ2-7; the match to TRBD2 covers 8 bases. The CDR3 has 15 residues. The germline V gene has CDR1 SGHTA and CDR2 FQGNSA. V lost 1 base to trimming and J lost 6 bases; unmatched junction nucleotides: 8. The CDR3 sequence: CASSLVQAGVSEQYF. CDR3 coding DNA: TGTGCCAGCAGCTTAGTCCAAGCGGGAGTGAGCGAGCAGTACTTC.

The chain uses TRBV2 and TRBJ1-3; no clear D. CDR3 length: 14 residues. Germline V gene lookup returns CDR1 SNHLY and CDR2 FYNNEI. Trimming shortened V by 3 bases and J by 0 bases, and 6 bases separated the two germline ends. CDR3 protein: CASSDRISGNTIYF. The CDR3 coding sequence is TGTGCCAGCAGTGACAGGATCTCTGGAAACACCATATATTTT.

J is TRBJ1-2 and V is TRBV6-1; D is ambiguous. The V and J ends lost 7 bases and 6 bases respectively, with 18 bases between them. CDR1 and CDR2 (germline): MNHNS, SASEGT. This CDR3 has 14 residues. This chain's CDR3 is CASIGSWEINGYTF. The CDR3 bases are TGTGCCAGCATTGGCTCTTGGGAGATTAATGGCTACACCTTC.

This clonotype was found many times. The V and J genes are TRBV3-1 and TRBJ2-7, with 7 bases lining up with TRBD2. This CDR3 has 15 residues. Germline loops: CDR1 LGHDT, CDR2 YNNKEL (reference sequence). With 5 bases clipped from V and 3 bases from J, the junction kept 10 bases outside the gene matches. The CDR3 DNA is TGTGCCAGCAGCTCCATCAGTGCGGGAGTCTACGAGCAGTACTTC. Protein product: CASSSISAGVYEQYF.

V usage is TRBV6-1 and J usage is TRBJ2-3; TRBD1 might be the D (6 bases). This CDR3 is 14 amino acids long. Trimming stripped 5 bases from V and 3 bases from J, with 12 bases between. The germline V gene has CDR1 MNHNS and CDR2 SASEGT. In DNA form, the CDR3 reads TGTGCCAGCAGTTGGGTGGGACATACAGATACGCAGTATTTT. Protein sequence: CASSWVGHTDTQYF.

This clonotype was detected ten times or more. This chain connects TRBV7-8 to TRBJ2-1; D may be TRBD1 (5 bases). Germline loops: CDR1 SGHVS, CDR2 FQNEAQ. Deletions cut 1 base from V and 3 bases from J, with 16 bases between. The CDR3 sequence is 17 residues long. This CDR3 reads CASSLGLQQDDYNEQFF. DNA for the CDR3: TGTGCCAGCAGCTTAGGTTTGCAACAGGACGACTACAATGAGCAGTTCTTC.

This chain connects TRBV20-1 to TRBJ2-1, with TRBD1 identical over 10 bases. CDR3 length equals 14 residues. Losses at the gene ends were 3 bases for V and 6 bases for J; bases not matched to a gene: 5. Germline loops: CDR1 DFQATT, CDR2 SNEGSKA (reference sequence). In nucleotides, the CDR3 is TGCAGTGCTAGCGCCGGGACAGGGGTCAATGAGCAGTTCTTC. Translating gives CSASAGTGVNEQFF.

The J gene is TRBJ2-7, the V gene TRBV2; 8 bases align to TRBD2. CDR1 SNHLY and CDR2 FYNNEI come from the germline V gene. The CDR3 has 16 amino acids. With V trimmed by 3 bases and J by 5 bases, 12 bases remained unmatched. Here the CDR3 reads CASSEMAGGASHEQYF. The CDR3 DNA is TGTGCCAGCAGTGAGATGGCGGGAGGTGCTAGCCACGAGCAGTACTTC.

This clonotype was seen at least ten times. The chain uses TRBV20-1 and TRBJ2-7, with 8 bases fitting TRBD2. Per germline, CDR1 DFQATT and CDR2 SNEGSKA (reference sequence). This CDR3 region has 13 residues. The V gene end was trimmed by 2 bases and the J gene end by 5 bases; junction bases not matched to a gene: 5. CDR3 loop: CSARSPGGDEQYF. The CDR3, as DNA: TGCAGTGCTAGATCCCCGGGAGGGGACGAGCAGTACTTC.

The rearrangement joins TRBV25-1 to TRBJ1-4; tentatively, D is TRBD1 (6 bases). The CDR3 loop spans 15 amino acids. V was shortened by 5 bases and J by 8 bases, with 18 bases between the two germline ends. Looked up from germline, CDR1 is MGHDK and CDR2 is SYGVNS. CDR3 in DNA: TGTGCCAGCAGTCCGGGGGGCAGGGGTCGAGAAAAACTGTTTTTT. Its translation is CASSPGGRGREKLFF.

This clonotype was picked up many times. The CDR3 here is CASSLGQGGAYEQYF. CDR3 coding DNA: TGTGCCAGCAGTTTGGGACAGGGCGGGGCCTACGAGCAGTACTTC. The chain couples TRBV28 to TRBJ2-7; the match to TRBD1 covers 9 bases. The CDR3 runs to 15 residues. V dropped 3 bases and J dropped 2; count of bases not matched to a gene: 5. Germline V gives CDR1 MDHEN, CDR2 SYDVKM.

The sample holds a few counts of this clonotype. V gene TRBV3-1 combines with J gene TRBJ2-7; 9 bases match TRBD2. Unmatched junction bases numbered 12, after V lost 4 bases and J lost 2 bases. The CDR3 is 17 amino acids. Germline CDR1 LGHDT, CDR2 YNNKEL (reference sequence). The CDR3 region has the DNA TGTGCCAGCAGCCCATCTTTAGGACTAGCGCGTGCCTACGAGCAGTACTTC. Translating gives CASSPSLGLARAYEQYF.

This clonotype was recorded a few times. J is TRBJ2-2 and V is TRBV9, with D hard to call. CDR1 and CDR2 from the germline V gene are SGDLS and YYNGEE. Deletions cut 3 bases from V and 1 base from J, with 10 bases between. The CDR3 extends over 15 amino acids. The CDR3 here is CASSAYTQNTGELFF. DNA for the CDR3: TGTGCCAGCAGCGCCTACACCCAGAACACCGGGGAGCTGTTTTTT.

Remarks on this clonotype: The junction does not match germline at one end; this may be a read error. This chain joins TRBV5-6 and TRBJ2-7; D remains ambiguous. The germline V gene encodes CDR1 SGHDT and CDR2 YYEEEE. The CDR3 contains 12 residues. The CDR3 loop reads CASSHTDNEPYF. CDR3 bases: TGTGCCAGCAGCCACACCGACAACGAGCCGTACTTC.

The chain couples TRBV6-6 to TRBJ2-1; possibly TRBD1 or TRBD2 for D (5 bases each). There are 14 residues in the CDR3. The V and J ends lost 2 bases and 4 bases respectively, with 9 bases between them. The germline V gene has CDR1 MNHNY and CDR2 SVGAGI (reference sequence). This CDR3 is CASSYGDAYNEQFF. In nucleotides, the CDR3 is TGTGCCAGCAGTTACGGGGACGCATACAATGAGCAGTTCTTC.

This clonotype was detected many times. The chain uses TRBV27 and TRBJ2-1; no reliable D call. The CDR3 is 13 residues long. Trimming pared 5 bases from V and 1 base from J, leaving 6 bases between. Germline-derived CDR1 and CDR2 are MNHEY and SMNVEV (reference sequence). The CDR3 DNA follows: TGTGCCAGCAGTACGGGTTCCTACAATGAGCAGTTCTTC. Residues: CASSTGSYNEQFF.